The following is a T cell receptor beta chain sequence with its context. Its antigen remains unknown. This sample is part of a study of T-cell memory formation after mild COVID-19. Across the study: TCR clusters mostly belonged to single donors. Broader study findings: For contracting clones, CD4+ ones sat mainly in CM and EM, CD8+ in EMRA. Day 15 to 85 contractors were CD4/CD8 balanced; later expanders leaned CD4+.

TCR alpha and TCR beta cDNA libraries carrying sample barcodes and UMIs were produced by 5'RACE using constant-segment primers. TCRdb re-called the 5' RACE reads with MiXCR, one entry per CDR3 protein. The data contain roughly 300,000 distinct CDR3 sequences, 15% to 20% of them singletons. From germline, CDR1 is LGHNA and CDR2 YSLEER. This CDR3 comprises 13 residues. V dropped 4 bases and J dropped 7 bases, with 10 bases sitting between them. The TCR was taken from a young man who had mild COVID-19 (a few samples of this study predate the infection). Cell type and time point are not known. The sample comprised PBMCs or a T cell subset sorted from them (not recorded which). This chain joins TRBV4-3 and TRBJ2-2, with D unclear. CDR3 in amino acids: CASSPHLGGELFF. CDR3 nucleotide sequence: TGCGCCAGCAGCCCACACCTGGGCGGGGAGCTGTTTTTT.